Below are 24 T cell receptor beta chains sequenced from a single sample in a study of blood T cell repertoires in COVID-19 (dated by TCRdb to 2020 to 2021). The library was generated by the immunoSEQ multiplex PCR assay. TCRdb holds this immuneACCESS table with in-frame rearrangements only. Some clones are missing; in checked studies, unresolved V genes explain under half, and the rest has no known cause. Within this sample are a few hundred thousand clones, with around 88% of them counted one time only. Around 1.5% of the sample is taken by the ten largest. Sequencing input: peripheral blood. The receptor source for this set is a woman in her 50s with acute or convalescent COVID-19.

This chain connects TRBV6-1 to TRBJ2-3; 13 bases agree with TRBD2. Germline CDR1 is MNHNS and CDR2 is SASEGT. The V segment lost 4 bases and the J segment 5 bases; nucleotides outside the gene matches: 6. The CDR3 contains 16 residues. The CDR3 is CASSVTSGRALDTQYF. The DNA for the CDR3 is TGTGCCAGCAGTGTTACTAGCGGGAGGGCGTTAGATACGCAGTATTTT.

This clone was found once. The CDR3 spells CASSLGRRGLNSPLHF. For the CDR3, the DNA is TGTGCCAGCAGCTTAGGACGACGGGGTCTTAATTCACCCCTCCACTTT. V usage is TRBV7-2 and J usage is TRBJ1-6, with D uncertain. Trimming pared 1 base from V and 6 bases from J, leaving 13 bases between. CDR3 length: 16 amino acids. The V gene's germline CDR1 is SGHTA and CDR2 FQGNSA.

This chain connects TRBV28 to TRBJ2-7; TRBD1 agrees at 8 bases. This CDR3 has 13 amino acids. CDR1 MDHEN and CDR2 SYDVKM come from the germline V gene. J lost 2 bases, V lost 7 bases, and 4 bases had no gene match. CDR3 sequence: CASIDRGTYEQYF. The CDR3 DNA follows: TGTGCCAGCATAGACAGGGGTACCTACGAGCAGTACTTC.

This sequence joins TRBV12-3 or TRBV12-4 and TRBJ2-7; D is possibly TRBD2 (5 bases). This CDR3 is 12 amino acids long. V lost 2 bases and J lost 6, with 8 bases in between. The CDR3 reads CASSLRGFEQYF. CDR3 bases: TGTGCCAGCAGTTTACGGGGTTTCGAGCAGTACTTC.

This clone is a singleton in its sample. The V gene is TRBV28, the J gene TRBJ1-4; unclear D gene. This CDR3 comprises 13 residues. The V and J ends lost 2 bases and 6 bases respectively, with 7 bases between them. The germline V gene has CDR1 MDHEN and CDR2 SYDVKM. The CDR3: CASSLPSDEKLFF. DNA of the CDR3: TGTGCCAGCAGTTTACCGTCAGATGAAAAACTGTTTTTT.

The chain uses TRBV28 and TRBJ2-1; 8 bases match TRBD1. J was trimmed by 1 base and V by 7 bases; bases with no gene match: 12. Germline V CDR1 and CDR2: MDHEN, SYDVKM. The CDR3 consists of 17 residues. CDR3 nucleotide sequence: TGTGCCAGCACCGACCCACTCGGACAGGGTTCCTACAATGAGCAGTTCTTC. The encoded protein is CASTDPLGQGSYNEQFF.

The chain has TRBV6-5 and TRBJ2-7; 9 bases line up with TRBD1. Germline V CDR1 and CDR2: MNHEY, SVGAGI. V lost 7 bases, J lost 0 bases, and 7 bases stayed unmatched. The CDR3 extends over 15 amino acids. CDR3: CASTLQGAISYEQYF. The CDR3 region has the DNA TGTGCCAGCACCCTACAGGGGGCCATCTCCTACGAGCAGTACTTC.

The CDR3 here is CASSFPGTQNGYTF. The CDR3 DNA reads TGTGCCAGCAGTTTCCCCGGGACACAGAATGGCTACACCTTC. The V gene is TRBV28, the J gene TRBJ1-2, with D perhaps matching TRBD1 (6 bases). The CDR3 is made up of 14 amino acids. Trimming shortened V by 3 bases and J by 6 bases, and 14 bases separated the two germline ends. Germline V gives CDR1 MDHEN, CDR2 SYDVKM.

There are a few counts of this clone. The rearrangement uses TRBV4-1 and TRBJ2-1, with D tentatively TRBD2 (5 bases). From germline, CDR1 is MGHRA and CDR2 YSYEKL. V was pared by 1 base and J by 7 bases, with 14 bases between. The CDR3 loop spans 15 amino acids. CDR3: CASSQVSVEKNEQFF. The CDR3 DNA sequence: TGCGCCAGCAGCCAAGTTAGCGTAGAGAAAAATGAGCAGTTCTTC.

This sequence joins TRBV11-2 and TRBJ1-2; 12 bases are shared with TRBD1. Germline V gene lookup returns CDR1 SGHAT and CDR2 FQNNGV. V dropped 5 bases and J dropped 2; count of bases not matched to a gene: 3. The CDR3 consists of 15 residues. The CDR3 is CASSGTGGANYGYTF. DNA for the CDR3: TGTGCCAGCAGCGGGACAGGGGGCGCGAACTATGGCTACACCTTC.

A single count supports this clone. DNA for the CDR3: TGTGCCAGCAGCTTCAGTTTGGGAGCTAATGAAAAACTGTTTTTT. Translating it yields CASSFSLGANEKLFF. The chain links TRBV5-4 to TRBJ1-4; D remains ambiguous. V lost 2 bases and J lost 3, with 11 bases in between. Germline V gives CDR1 SGHNT, CDR2 YYREEE (reference sequence). This CDR3 is built from 15 residues.

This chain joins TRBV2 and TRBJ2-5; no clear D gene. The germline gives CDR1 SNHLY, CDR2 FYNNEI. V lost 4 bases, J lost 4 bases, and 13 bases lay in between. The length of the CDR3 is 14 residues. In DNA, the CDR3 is TGTGCCAGCAGTGCCGCAAGTATAGCAGAGACCCAGTACTTC. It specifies CASSAASIAETQYF.

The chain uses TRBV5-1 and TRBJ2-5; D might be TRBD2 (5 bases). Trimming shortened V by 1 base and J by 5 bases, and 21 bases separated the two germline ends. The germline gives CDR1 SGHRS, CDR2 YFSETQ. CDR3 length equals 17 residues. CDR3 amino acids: CASSLTLGRAGLETQYF. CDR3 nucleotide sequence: TGCGCCAGCAGCTTGACGCTTGGACGTGCGGGTTTGGAGACCCAGTACTTC.

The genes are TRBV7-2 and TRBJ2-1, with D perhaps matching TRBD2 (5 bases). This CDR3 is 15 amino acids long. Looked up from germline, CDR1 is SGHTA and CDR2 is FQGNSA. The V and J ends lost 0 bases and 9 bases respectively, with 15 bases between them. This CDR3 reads CASSLAAGLQGEQFF. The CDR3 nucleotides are TGTGCCAGCAGCTTAGCGGCTGGACTTCAAGGTGAGCAGTTCTTC. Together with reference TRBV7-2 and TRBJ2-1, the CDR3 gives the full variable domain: GAGVSQSPSNKVTEKGKDVELRCDPISGHTALYWYRQSLGQGLEFLIYFQGNSAPDKSGLPSDRFSAERTGGSVSTLTIQRTQQEDSAVYLCASSLAAGLQGEQFFGPGTRLTVL.

The CDR3 here is CAWSRKREGRGLETQYF. The CDR3 coding sequence is TGTGCCTGGAGTAGGAAGCGGGAGGGCCGAGGTCTGGAGACCCAGTACTTC. This sequence joins TRBV30 and TRBJ2-5; 10 positions match TRBD2. The CDR3 totals 17 residues. Germline-derived CDR1 and CDR2 are GTSNPN and SVGIG (reference sequence). Trimming at V came to 2 bases and at J to 5 bases, leaving 14 bases not matched to a gene.

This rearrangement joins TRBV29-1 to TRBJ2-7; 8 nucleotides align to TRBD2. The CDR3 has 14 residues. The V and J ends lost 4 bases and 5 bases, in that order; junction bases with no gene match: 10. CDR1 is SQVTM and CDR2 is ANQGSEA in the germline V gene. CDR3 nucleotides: TGCAGCGTTGCGGGGGGGGCGGGAGAAGACGAGCAGTACTTC. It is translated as CSVAGGAGEDEQYF.

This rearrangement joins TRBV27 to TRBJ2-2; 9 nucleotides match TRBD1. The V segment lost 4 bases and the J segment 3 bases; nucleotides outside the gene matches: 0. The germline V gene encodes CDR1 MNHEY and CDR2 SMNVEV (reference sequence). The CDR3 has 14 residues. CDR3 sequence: CASSWDRDTGELFF. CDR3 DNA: TGTGCCAGCAGTTGGGACAGGGACACCGGGGAGCTGTTTTTT.

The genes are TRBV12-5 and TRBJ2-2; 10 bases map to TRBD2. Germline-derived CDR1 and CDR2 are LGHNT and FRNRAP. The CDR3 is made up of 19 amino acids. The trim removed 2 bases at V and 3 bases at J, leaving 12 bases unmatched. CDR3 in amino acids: CASGLFMGLAGVDTGELFF. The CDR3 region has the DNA TGTGCTAGTGGTTTGTTCATGGGGCTAGCGGGAGTCGACACCGGGGAGCTGTTTTTT.

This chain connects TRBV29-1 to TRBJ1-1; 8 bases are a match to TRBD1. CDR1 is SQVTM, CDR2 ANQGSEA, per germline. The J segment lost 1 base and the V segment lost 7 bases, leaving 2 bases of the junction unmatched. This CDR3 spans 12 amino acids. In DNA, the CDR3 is TGCAGCGGGGACAGGTCGAACACTGAAGCTTTCTTT. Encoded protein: CSGDRSNTEAFF.

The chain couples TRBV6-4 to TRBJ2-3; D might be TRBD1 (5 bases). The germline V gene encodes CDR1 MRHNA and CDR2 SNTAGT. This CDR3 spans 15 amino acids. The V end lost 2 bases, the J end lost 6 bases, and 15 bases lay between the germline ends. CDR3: CASSDRGFPEDTQYF. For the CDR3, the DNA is TGTGCCAGCAGTGACAGGGGCTTTCCCGAGGATACGCAGTATTTT.

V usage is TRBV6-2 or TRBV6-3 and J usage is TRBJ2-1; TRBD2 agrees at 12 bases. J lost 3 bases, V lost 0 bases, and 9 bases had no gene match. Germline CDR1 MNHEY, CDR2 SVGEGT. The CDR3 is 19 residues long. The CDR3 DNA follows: TGTGCCAGCAGTTACTCAAAAGGGACTAGCGGGCGTTACTACAATGAGCAGTTCTTC. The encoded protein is CASSYSKGTSGRYYNEQFF.

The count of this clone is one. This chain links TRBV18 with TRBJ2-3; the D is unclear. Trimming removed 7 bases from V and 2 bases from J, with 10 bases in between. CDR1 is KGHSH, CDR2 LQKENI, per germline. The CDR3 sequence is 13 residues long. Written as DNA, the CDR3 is TGTGCCAGCTTGGGCCTACTCACAGATACGCAGTATTTT. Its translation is CASLGLLTDTQYF.

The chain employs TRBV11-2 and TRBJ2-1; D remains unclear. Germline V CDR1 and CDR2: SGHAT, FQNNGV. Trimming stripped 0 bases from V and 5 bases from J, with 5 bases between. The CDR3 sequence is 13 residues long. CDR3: CASSLELNNEQFF. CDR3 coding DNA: TGTGCCAGCAGCTTAGAACTGAACAATGAGCAGTTCTTC.

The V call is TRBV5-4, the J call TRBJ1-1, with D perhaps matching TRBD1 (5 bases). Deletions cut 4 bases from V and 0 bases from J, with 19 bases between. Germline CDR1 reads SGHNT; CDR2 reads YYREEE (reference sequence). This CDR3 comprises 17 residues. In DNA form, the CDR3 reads TGTGCCAGCAGCCGCCAGGGTGCCCCTTACATGAACACTGAAGCTTTCTTT. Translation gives CASSRQGAPYMNTEAFF. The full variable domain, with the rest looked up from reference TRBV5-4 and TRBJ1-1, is ETGVTQSPTHLIKTRGQQVTLRCSSQSGHNTVSWYQQALGQGPQFIFQYYREEENGRGNFPPRFSGLQFPNYSSELNVNALELDDSALYLCASSRQGAPYMNTEAFFGQGTRLTVV.